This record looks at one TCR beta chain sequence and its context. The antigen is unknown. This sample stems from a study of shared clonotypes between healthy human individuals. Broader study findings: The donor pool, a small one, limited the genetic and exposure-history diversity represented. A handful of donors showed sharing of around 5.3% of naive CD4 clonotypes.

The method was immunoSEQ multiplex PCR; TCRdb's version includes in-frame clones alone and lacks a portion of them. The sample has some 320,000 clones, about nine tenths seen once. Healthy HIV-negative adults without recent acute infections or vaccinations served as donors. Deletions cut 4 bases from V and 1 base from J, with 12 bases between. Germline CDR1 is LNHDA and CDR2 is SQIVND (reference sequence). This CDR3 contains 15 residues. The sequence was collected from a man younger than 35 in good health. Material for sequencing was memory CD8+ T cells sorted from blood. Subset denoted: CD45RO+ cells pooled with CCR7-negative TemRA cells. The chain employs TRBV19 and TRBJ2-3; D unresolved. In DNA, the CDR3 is TGTGCCAGTAGTACGATCTTGGGCGGCACAGATACGCAGTATTTT. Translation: CASSTILGGTDTQYF.